A single sample gave rise to the 30 T cell receptor beta chains below, sequenced in a study of identical twins. TCRdb reanalysed the 5' RACE reads using MiXCR and keeps one entry per CDR3 protein. The sample consists of 350,000 or so distinct CDR3 sequences, 10% to 15% of them appearing once. These data were also filed under a second study, of yellow fever vaccine responses in identical twins.

The specimen was CD8+ T cells sorted from blood. Receptors were obtained from a woman younger than 30 in good health.

The chain joins TRBV15 to TRBJ1-2; D may be TRBD1 (5 bases). This CDR3 contains 13 residues. Germline CDR1 reads LNHNV; CDR2 reads YYDKDF (reference sequence). The V end was cut by 2 bases, the J end by 6 bases, with 10 bases between. The CDR3 here is CATSRLGEDGYTF. The CDR3 coding sequence is TGTGCCACCAGCAGACTGGGGGAAGATGGCTACACCTTC.

V is TRBV25-1 and J is TRBJ1-3; D unresolved. The CDR3 runs 11 residues. V lost 7 bases to trimming and J lost 4 bases, with 5 bases between them. In germline, CDR1 is MGHDK, CDR2 SYGVNS. CDR3 amino acids: CASIFGNTIYF. CDR3 in DNA: TGTGCCAGCATCTTCGGAAACACCATATATTTT.

This clonotype was picked up a small number of times. The chain recombines TRBV20-1 with TRBJ2-2; D possibly corresponds to TRBD2 (6 bases). The germline V and J ends were trimmed by 4 bases and 3 bases, with 12 bases remaining between them. In germline, CDR1 is DFQATT, CDR2 SNEGSKA (reference sequence). This CDR3 contains 14 residues. The CDR3 loop reads CSAKGGADTGELFF. DNA for the CDR3: TGCAGTGCTAAAGGCGGGGCGGACACCGGGGAGCTGTTTTTT.

This clonotype was detected ten times or more. The rearrangement uses TRBV20-1 and TRBJ2-2; D unresolved. CDR1 and CDR2 from the germline V gene are DFQATT and SNEGSKA (reference sequence). The CDR3 consists of 14 residues. Trimming left V 0 bases short and J 6 bases short, with 11 bases between. CDR3 sequence: CSAREGQEAGELFF. For the CDR3, the DNA is TGCAGTGCTAGAGAAGGGCAGGAAGCCGGGGAGCTGTTTTTT.

The CDR3 nucleotides are TGTGCCAGCAGAAAAGTGCTAGCGGGAGATCTTGAGCAGTTCTTC. This sequence encodes CASRKVLAGDLEQFF. The chain combines TRBV28 with TRBJ2-1; 10 bases match TRBD2. V shed 6 bases and J 9 bases; nucleotides not matched to a gene: 11. Germline assignment: CDR1 MDHEN and CDR2 SYDVKM. CDR3 length: 15 amino acids.

V and J are TRBV7-7 and TRBJ2-5; TRBD1 agrees at 12 bases. CDR1 and CDR2 from the germline V gene are SSHAT and FNYEAQ (reference sequence). J gave up 5 bases and V 5 bases, and 9 bases lay outside the gene matches. The CDR3 is 16 residues long. The CDR3 here is CASSAEGQGAFETQYF. CDR3 DNA: TGTGCCAGCAGCGCCGAGGGACAGGGGGCGTTCGAGACCCAGTACTTC.

This clonotype has a handful of counts. The chain is built from TRBV5-5 and TRBJ2-3; D not certain. V was cut by 6 bases and J by 0 bases, with 11 bases left in between. The CDR3 consists of 14 residues. CDR1 SGHKS and CDR2 YYEKEE come from the germline V gene (reference sequence). CDR3 coding DNA: TGTGCCAGCAATTCCGATTTTAGCACAGATACGCAGTATTTT. Its translation is CASNSDFSTDTQYF.

This clonotype appeared many times. The V and J genes are TRBV6-5 and TRBJ1-6; possible D gene TRBD1, 5 bases. Germline assignment: CDR1 MNHEY and CDR2 SVGAGI. V was cut by 4 bases and J by 4 bases, with 11 bases left in between. CDR3 size: 15 residues. This CDR3 is CASSSGREYNSPLHF. The CDR3 bases are TGTGCCAGCAGTTCGGGCAGGGAATATAATTCACCCCTCCACTTT.

The V gene is TRBV2, the J gene TRBJ2-7; TRBD1 is a possible D gene (7 bases). V lost 3 bases to trimming and J lost 3 bases, with 15 bases between them. The CDR3 totals 15 residues. Germline loops: CDR1 SNHLY, CDR2 FYNNEI. The CDR3 nucleotides read TGTGCCAGCAGTGACGGGCGGGACAGCAACTACGAGCAGTACTTC. Translated, it gives CASSDGRDSNYEQYF.

V gene TRBV29-1 combines with J gene TRBJ1-1; 8 bases match TRBD1. CDR3 length: 15 residues. V dropped 3 bases and J dropped 1; count of bases not matched to a gene: 7. Germline CDR1 and CDR2: SQVTM and ANQGSEA. CDR3 loop: CSVEGGTGQNTEAFF. The CDR3, as DNA: TGCAGCGTTGAGGGGGGGACAGGCCAGAACACTGAAGCTTTCTTT. Variable domain in full (rest from reference TRBV29-1 and TRBJ1-1): SAVISQKPSRDICQRGTSLTIQCQVDSQVTMMFWYRQQPGQSLTLIATANQGSEATYESGFVIDKFPISRPNLTFSTLTVSNMSPEDSSIYLCSVEGGTGQNTEAFFGQGTRLTVV.

This clonotype was observed a few times. The genes are TRBV7-3 and TRBJ2-3; D is uncertain. V was pared by 2 bases and J by 3 bases, with 12 bases between. Per germline, CDR1 SGHTA and CDR2 FQGTGA. The CDR3 is 15 residues long. DNA for the CDR3: TGTGCCAGCAGCTTATACCCCCGGGCAACAGATACGCAGTATTTT. Translating it yields CASSLYPRATDTQYF. The full variable domain, completed using reference TRBV7-3 and TRBJ2-3, is GAGVSQTPSNKVTEKGKYVELRCDPISGHTALYWYRQSLGQGPEFLIYFQGTGAADDSGLPNDRFFAVRPEGSVSTLKIQRTERGDSAVYLCASSLYPRATDTQYFGPGTRLTVL.

This clonotype was counted a few times. This chain connects TRBV11-2 to TRBJ2-2, with D tentatively TRBD1 or TRBD2 (5 bases each). Germline V gene data show CDR1 as SGHAT and CDR2 as FQNNGV. Trimming removed 4 bases from V and 7 bases from J, with 22 bases in between. The CDR3 loop spans 17 amino acids. CDR3 region: CASSSPDWQGWDGELFF. The CDR3, as DNA: TGTGCCAGCAGCTCACCGGACTGGCAGGGCTGGGACGGGGAGCTGTTTTTT.

This clonotype was detected ten times or more. The chain has TRBV5-1 and TRBJ1-2, with D perhaps matching TRBD1 (5 bases). The germline V and J ends were trimmed by 4 bases and 8 bases, with 15 bases remaining between them. The CDR3 loop spans 13 amino acids. CDR1 is SGHRS and CDR2 is YFSETQ in the germline V gene. Here the CDR3 reads CASSPDRRLGYTF. The CDR3 nucleotides are TGCGCCAGCAGCCCTGACAGAAGGTTGGGCTACACCTTC. Full variable domain (missing parts from reference TRBV5-1 and TRBJ1-2): KAGVTQTPRYLIKTRGQQVTLSCSPISGHRSVSWYQQTPGQGLQFLFEYFSETQRNKGNFPGRFSGRQFSNSRSEMNVSTLELGDSALYLCASSPDRRLGYTFGSGTRLTVV.

CDR3 nucleotides: TGTGCCAGCAGCTCCGAACCGACAGGGTCTTACGAGCAGTACTTC. It is translated as CASSSEPTGSYEQYF. The chain joins TRBV7-2 to TRBJ2-7, with 7 bases aligning to TRBD1. The V and J ends lost 4 bases and 4 bases, in that order; junction bases with no gene match: 10. In germline, CDR1 is SGHTA, CDR2 FQGNSA. The CDR3 runs to 15 residues.

The chain is built from TRBV5-6 and TRBJ2-7; D is perhaps TRBD2 (6 bases). Germline V gives CDR1 SGHDT, CDR2 YYEEEE. V lost 2 bases to trimming and J lost 4 bases, with 13 bases between them. The CDR3 length is 14 residues. This CDR3 is CASSFGTVRYEQYF. The CDR3 DNA sequence: TGTGCCAGCAGCTTCGGGACTGTGAGATACGAGCAGTACTTC.

The V gene is TRBV12-3 or TRBV12-4, the J gene TRBJ1-6, with D hard to call. This CDR3 has 15 residues. V was pared by 6 bases and J by 0 bases, with 9 bases between. The CDR3, as DNA: TGTGCCAGCAGCCCCTGGGGCTCCTATAATTCACCCCTCCACTTT. Translated, it gives CASSPWGSYNSPLHF.

The genes are TRBV11-2 and TRBJ2-3, with a possible D match to TRBD1 (5 bases). CDR3 length: 14 residues. The germline CDR1 and CDR2 sequences are SGHAT and FQNNGV. The ends were cut back, 4 bases at V and 2 bases at J, with 10 bases in the middle. CDR3 region: CASSSRVNTDTQYF. The CDR3 coding sequence is TGTGCCAGCAGCTCCAGGGTGAACACAGATACGCAGTATTTT.

This clonotype was counted ten times or more. This sequence joins TRBV24-1 and TRBJ1-5; D might be TRBD1 (6 bases). The CDR3 has 16 amino acids. Germline CDR1 and CDR2: KGHDR and SFDVKD. Trimming cost V 4 bases and J 2 bases, with 14 bases left between them. DNA of the CDR3: TGTGCCACCAGTGAAGCCGGGCCAGGGGGCAATCAGCCCCAGCATTTT. It codes for CATSEAGPGGNQPQHF.

This clonotype appeared a few times. The rearrangement links TRBV29-1 to TRBJ2-7; 9 bases line up with TRBD1. CDR3 length: 14 amino acids. Germline loops: CDR1 SQVTM, CDR2 ANQGSEA. J was trimmed by 2 bases and V by 7 bases; bases with no gene match: 9. For the CDR3, the DNA is TGCAGCGCTAAGCCGGGACAGGGCACCTACGAGCAGTACTTC. As protein: CSAKPGQGTYEQYF.

This clonotype was detected a few times. This chain joins TRBV2 and TRBJ2-7; the match to TRBD2 covers 9 bases. The ends lost 4 bases at V and 3 bases at J; junction bases unmatched: 10. CDR3 length equals 16 residues. The germline CDR1 and CDR2 sequences are SNHLY and FYNNEI. CDR3 residues: CASSVVAGVGDYEQYF. DNA for the CDR3: TGTGCCAGCAGTGTAGTAGCGGGAGTGGGGGACTACGAGCAGTACTTC.

The sample holds a few counts of this clonotype. The chain links TRBV29-1 to TRBJ1-1; D remains ambiguous. CDR1 and CDR2 (germline): SQVTM, ANQGSEA. CDR3 size: 10 residues. Trimming took off 6 bases at V and 7 bases at J, with 9 bases between the two ends. Here the CDR3 DNA reads TGCAGCGTGTTGGAGTTTGAAGCTTTCTTT. Amino acid sequence: CSVLEFEAFF.

The table lists this clonotype with a few counts. The chain has TRBV20-1 and TRBJ1-1; the D gene is possibly TRBD1 (5 bases). CDR1 and CDR2 (germline): DFQATT, SNEGSKA (reference sequence). There are 12 residues in the CDR3. In nucleotides, the CDR3 is TGCGGGTGGGGCAGGTTGAACACTGAAGCTTTCTTT. Residues: CGWGRLNTEAFF.

The V call is TRBV4-1, the J call TRBJ2-3; 8 bases align to TRBD2. CDR3 length: 16 amino acids. Trimming cost V 3 bases and J 8 bases; bases outside gene matches: 13. Looked up from germline, CDR1 is MGHRA and CDR2 is YSYEKL. The CDR3 coding sequence is TGCGCCAGCAGCCAGGGTATTAGCGGGGTCTTTGGTACGCAGTATTTT. It codes for CASSQGISGVFGTQYF.

This clonotype was detected ten times or more. This chain connects TRBV12-3 or TRBV12-4 to TRBJ1-6; D ambiguous. Deletions cut 1 base from V and 10 bases from J, with 8 bases between. This CDR3 has 13 amino acids. The DNA for the CDR3 is TGTGCCAGCAGTTTAGGCATGGGGTCACCCCTCCACTTT. Amino acid sequence: CASSLGMGSPLHF.

The sample holds a few counts of this clonotype. Here the CDR3 reads CASSYSVEFPAYEQYF. The CDR3 nucleotides read TGTGCCAGCAGTTACTCGGTTGAGTTTCCAGCCTACGAGCAGTACTTC. The V and J genes are TRBV6-5 and TRBJ2-7; D remains unclear. Looked up from germline, CDR1 is MNHEY and CDR2 is SVGAGI. The CDR3 has 16 residues. V was shortened by 0 bases and J by 2 bases, with 14 bases between the two germline ends.

There are a few counts of this clonotype. The chain links TRBV20-1 to TRBJ2-3, with 10 bases identical to TRBD2. The V gene's germline CDR1 is DFQATT and CDR2 SNEGSKA (reference sequence). There are 15 residues in the CDR3. The V segment lost 3 bases and the J segment 3 bases; nucleotides outside the gene matches: 6. The DNA of the CDR3 is TGCAGTGCTAGGCAACTAGCGGGAAGAACAGATACGCAGTATTTT. As protein: CSARQLAGRTDTQYF.

This clonotype was picked up many times. The CDR3 loop is CASSPLLSSGRGAEQFF. The CDR3, as DNA: TGTGCCAGCAGTCCCCTGTTATCTAGCGGGAGGGGGGCTGAGCAGTTCTTC. J is TRBJ2-1 and V is TRBV12-3 or TRBV12-4, with 12 bases that match TRBD2. The CDR3 sequence is 17 residues long. J lost 9 bases, V lost 5 bases, and 14 bases had no gene match.

This clonotype was counted many times. The J gene is TRBJ2-7, the V gene TRBV10-3; D ambiguous. The CDR3 sequence is 12 residues long. Deletions cut 9 bases from V and 2 bases from J, with 11 bases between. Per germline, CDR1 ENHRY and CDR2 SYGVKD. CDR3 coding DNA: TGTGCCATAGAAAGCGAGACCTACGAGCAGTACTTC. Protein: CAIESETYEQYF.

In its sample, this clonotype was seen many times. The chain has TRBV5-1 and TRBJ2-2; a possible D gene is TRBD1 (5 bases). V was clipped by 1 base and J by 4 bases, with 8 bases between them. This CDR3 spans 14 amino acids. Germline V CDR1 and CDR2: SGHRS, YFSETQ. In DNA, the CDR3 is TGCGCCAGCAGCTTGAGTCAGGGCACCGGGGAGCTGTTTTTT. It encodes CASSLSQGTGELFF.

This clonotype has just one count. The rearrangement uses TRBV10-3 and TRBJ2-4, with a weak D call TRBD2 (6 bases). V shed 3 bases and J shed 9 bases, with 18 bases lying between them. The CDR3 has 15 amino acids. Looked up from germline, CDR1 is ENHRY and CDR2 is SYGVKD. The CDR3 DNA follows: TGTGCCATCAGTGACCCGGGACTGGGCTTGGGCATTCAGTACTTC. As protein: CAISDPGLGLGIQYF.